One sample yielded the 2 T cell receptor beta chains listed below, sequenced in a study of blood T cell repertoires in COVID-19. Assay used: immunoSEQ multiplex PCR; TCRdb lists only in-frame clones, some missing. The top ten clones hold 40% of a sample with roughly 30,000 clones, roughly three quarters of them seen once. Sequenced input: peripheral blood. The receptor source for this set is a man between 65 and 85 years old with acute or convalescent COVID-19.

The count of this clone is one. The V and J genes are TRBV28 and TRBJ2-7, with TRBD2 identical over 11 bases. Germline CDR1 and CDR2: MDHEN and SYDVKM. The CDR3 extends over 16 amino acids. With V trimmed by 8 bases and J by 3 bases, 12 bases remained unmatched. CDR3 residues: CASRGLAVPSIYEQYF. CDR3 nucleotides: TGTGCCAGCCGGGGACTAGCGGTGCCCTCCATCTACGAGCAGTACTTC.

CDR3: CASSLNSGGGHNEQFF. CDR3 nucleotide sequence: TGTGCCAGCAGCCTCAATTCTGGGGGGGGCCACAATGAGCAGTTCTTC. The chain combines TRBV7-9 with TRBJ2-1, with D possibly matching TRBD2 (7 bases). This CDR3 is built from 16 residues. Germline assignment: CDR1 SEHNR and CDR2 FQNEAQ (reference sequence). V lost 5 bases and J lost 5, with 19 bases in between.